Below are 27 T cell receptor beta chains sequenced from a single sample in a study of blood T cell repertoires in COVID-19. The assay was immunoSEQ multiplex PCR, and TCRdb's table has in-frame clones only and misses some. The sample records 200,000 to 250,000 clones, about four fifths being singletons. The sample comprised PBMCs or T cells enriched from blood (not recorded which). All receptors derive from a woman aged 35 to 49 who had recovered from COVID-19.

The chain recombines TRBV15 with TRBJ2-7, with TRBD1 matching over 12 bases. The germline CDR1 and CDR2 sequences are LNHNV and YYDKDF (reference sequence). This CDR3 has 17 amino acids. V gave up 1 base and J gave up 7 bases; unmatched junction bases: 11. CDR3 bases: TGTGCCACCAGCAGAGCCCCTGCGGGACAGGGGGCACAGGAGCAGTACTTC. This translates into CATSRAPAGQGAQEQYF.

The chain couples TRBV20-1 to TRBJ2-7; 7 nucleotides align to TRBD2. Germline V gives CDR1 DFQATT, CDR2 SNEGSKA (reference sequence). J was trimmed by 5 bases and V by 8 bases; bases with no gene match: 6. The CDR3 runs to 11 residues. The DNA of the CDR3 is TGCAGTTCGGGGGGTTTCGACGAGCAGTACTTC. This gives the protein CSSGGFDEQYF.

This clone was observed a few times. The chain carries TRBV7-3 and TRBJ2-3; 11 nucleotides align to TRBD2. The trim removed 4 bases at V and 4 bases at J, leaving 7 bases unmatched. CDR1 and CDR2 (germline): SGHTA, FQGTGA. There are 16 residues in the CDR3. The CDR3 DNA reads TGTGCCAGCAGCTCCCGATCGGGACTAGCGGCAGATACGCAGTATTTT. This translates into CASSSRSGLAADTQYF.

V usage is TRBV28 and J usage is TRBJ2-7; 9 bases fit TRBD2. Germline lookup yields CDR1 MDHEN and CDR2 SYDVKM. The CDR3 has 16 amino acids. The V and J ends lost 6 bases and 5 bases, in that order; junction bases with no gene match: 14. The CDR3 is CASRTAAGGRGHEQYF. In DNA, the CDR3 is TGTGCCAGCAGAACCGCGGCGGGAGGGCGCGGCCACGAGCAGTACTTC.

The chain uses TRBV7-2 and TRBJ2-7; 8 bases match TRBD2. This CDR3 is built from 15 residues. V was clipped by 1 base and J by 6 bases; unmatched bases: 8. Germline-derived CDR1 and CDR2 are SGHTA and FQGNSA. CDR3 nucleotide sequence: TGTGCCAGCAGCTTAGTAGGCCTCGGGGGGGGCGAGCAGTACTTC. Amino acids: CASSLVGLGGGEQYF.

The chain joins TRBV28 to TRBJ1-1; no definite D call. The CDR3 consists of 13 residues. Germline loops: CDR1 MDHEN, CDR2 SYDVKM. Trimming took 5 bases from V and 5 from J, leaving 12 bases between them. The DNA for the CDR3 is TGTGCCAGCAGTCCCCGCCAGCGAACTGAAGCTTTCTTT. Residues: CASSPRQRTEAFF.

The V gene is TRBV9, the J gene TRBJ2-1, with TRBD1 as a possible D gene (5 bases). Germline values: CDR1 SGDLS, CDR2 YYNGEE. V lost 3 bases and J 9 bases, leaving 13 bases between the germline ends. This CDR3 has 13 amino acids. The CDR3 spells CASSEYQGSEQFF. The CDR3, as DNA: TGTGCCAGCAGCGAATACCAGGGAAGTGAGCAGTTCTTC.

The J gene is TRBJ2-1, the V gene TRBV21-1; the table's D call of TRBD2 was not tested on the DNA. TRBV21-1 is a listed pseudogene. The CDR3 is 16 residues long. The CDR3 here is CASPGCAGGGTNEQFF. CDR3 in DNA: TGTGCCAGCCCGGGTTGTGCGGGAGGGGGGACCAATGAGCAGTTCTTC.

The chain carries TRBV19 and TRBJ1-1, with D possibly matching TRBD1 (5 bases). CDR3 length: 15 residues. V was cut by 6 bases and J by 8 bases, with 22 bases left in between. Germline CDR1 and CDR2: LNHDA and SQIVND (reference sequence). CDR3 nucleotides: TGTGCCAGTAGAATGCGGAAAAACAGCGGGGGGGAAGCTTTCTTT. This sequence encodes CASRMRKNSGGEAFF.

This clone came up once. V is TRBV2 and J is TRBJ2-7, with a weak D call TRBD1 (5 bases). Looked up from germline, CDR1 is SNHLY and CDR2 is FYNNEI. The ends were cut back, 3 bases at V and 5 bases at J, with 11 bases in the middle. The CDR3 has 13 residues. CDR3: CASSEGPRHEQYV. CDR3 DNA: TGTGCCAGCAGTGAGGGGCCCCGCCACGAGCAGTACGTC.

The sample holds a few counts of this clone. The chain has TRBV7-9 and TRBJ2-3; D might be TRBD1 (6 bases). Per germline, CDR1 SEHNR and CDR2 FQNEAQ (reference sequence). The CDR3 extends over 13 amino acids. V was shortened by 4 bases and J by 6 bases, with 11 bases between the two germline ends. The CDR3 bases are TGTGCCAGCAGCTCTTCAGGGGATGATACGCAGTATTTT. Translating it yields CASSSSGDDTQYF.

The chain has TRBV7-8 and TRBJ2-7; D is possibly TRBD1 (6 bases). From germline, CDR1 is SGHVS and CDR2 FQNEAQ. The CDR3 has 15 residues. The germline V and J ends were trimmed by 2 bases and 5 bases, with 16 bases remaining between them. CDR3 in amino acids: CASSLSSQGKHEQYF. Written as DNA, the CDR3 is TGTGCCAGCAGCTTATCCTCGCAGGGGAAACACGAGCAGTACTTC. Drawing the rest from reference TRBV7-8 and TRBJ2-7, the complete variable domain is GAGVSQSPRYKVAKRGQDVALRCDPISGHVSLFWYQQALGQGPEFLTYFQNEAQLDKSGLPSDRFFAERPEGSVSTLKIQRTQQEDSAVYLCASSLSSQGKHEQYFGPGTRLTVT.

This rearrangement joins TRBV18 to TRBJ1-5; 8 bases fit TRBD1. The CDR3 runs to 17 residues. The germline gives CDR1 KGHSH, CDR2 LQKENI. J lost 4 bases, V lost 3 bases, and 11 bases had no gene match. CDR3 loop: CASSPQRTGQRNQPQHF. The DNA for the CDR3 is TGTGCCAGCTCACCCCAGCGGACAGGGCAACGGAATCAGCCCCAGCATTTT. The whole variable domain, filled in from reference TRBV18 and TRBJ1-5, reads NAGVMQNPRHLVRRRGQEARLRCSPMKGHSHVYWYRQLPEEGLKFMVYLQKENIIDESGMPKERFSAEFPKEGPSILRIQQVVRGDSAAYFCASSPQRTGQRNQPQHFGDGTRLSIL.

Of note for this clone: Other DNA sequences of this sample code for an identical CDR3. The chain combines TRBV5-1 with TRBJ2-1; 13 bases align to TRBD2. The trim removed 4 bases at V and 7 bases at J, leaving 5 bases unmatched. The V gene's germline CDR1 is SGHRS and CDR2 YFSETQ. This CDR3 is built from 15 residues. CDR3 coding DNA: TGCGCCAGCAGCCTGGGACTAGCGGGGAAGAATGAGCAGTTCTTC. Amino acid sequence: CASSLGLAGKNEQFF.

The V and J genes are TRBV10-3 and TRBJ1-2, with 8 bases aligning to TRBD1. After removal of 7 bases from V and 8 bases from J, the junction contained 18 bases not matched to a gene. Germline loops: CDR1 ENHRY, CDR2 SYGVKD. CDR3 length equals 16 residues. The DNA of the CDR3 is TGTGCCATCACCGGAACCGGGACAGGACTCCTGGGAGGCTACACCTTC. Residues: CAITGTGTGLLGGYTF.

The rearrangement links TRBV28 to TRBJ1-2; no clear D gene. This CDR3 has 15 amino acids. Trimming shortened V by 5 bases and J by 3 bases, and 16 bases separated the two germline ends. The germline CDR1 and CDR2 sequences are MDHEN and SYDVKM. The CDR3 spells CASSTDPAYDYGYTF. The CDR3 coding sequence is TGTGCCAGCAGTACAGACCCTGCATACGACTATGGCTACACCTTC.

The chain is built from TRBV16 and TRBJ2-1; 16 nucleotides match TRBD2. CDR1 and CDR2 (germline): KGHSY, FQNENV. V trimming: 2 bases; J trimming: 15 bases; junction bases outside the gene matches: 7. The CDR3 has 15 amino acids. CDR3 amino acids: CASSQARGTSGRVFF. The CDR3 DNA reads as TGTGCCAGCAGCCAAGCCAGGGGGACTAGCGGGAGGGTGTTCTTC. Full variable domain (missing parts from reference TRBV16 and TRBJ2-1): GEEVAQTPKHLVRGEGQKAKLYCAPIKGHSYVFWYQQVLKNEFKFLISFQNENVFDETGMPKERFSAKCLPNSPCSLEIQATKLEDSAVYFCASSQARGTSGRVFFGPGTRLTVL.

The V call is TRBV29-1, the J call TRBJ2-1; D remains unclear. With 5 bases removed from V and 0 bases from J, the gap between germline ends came to 8 bases. CDR1 SQVTM and CDR2 ANQGSEA come from the germline V gene. The CDR3 loop spans 13 amino acids. The CDR3 bases are TGCAGCGTTCTGGAGAGCTCCTACAATGAGCAGTTCTTC. Residues: CSVLESSYNEQFF.

This chain links TRBV13 with TRBJ1-2, with D possibly TRBD1 on 5 matching bases. CDR3 length: 13 residues. V lost 5 bases to trimming and J lost 8 bases, with 15 bases between them. Germline V lookup: CDR1 PRHDT, CDR2 FYEKMQ (reference sequence). Written as DNA, the CDR3 is TGTGCCAGCAGCACACGGGGGAGTAACGGCTACACCTTC. Amino acid sequence: CASSTRGSNGYTF.

This clone was picked up a small number of times. The chain recombines TRBV28 with TRBJ2-1; 8 bases align to TRBD2. This CDR3 has 13 residues. From germline, CDR1 is MDHEN and CDR2 SYDVKM. Germline trimming cut 3 bases from V and 8 bases from J; bases unmatched to any gene: 3. The CDR3 region is CASSLEREHEQFF. The CDR3 DNA follows: TGTGCCAGCAGTTTGGAGCGGGAGCATGAGCAGTTCTTC.

J is TRBJ2-1 and V is TRBV18; the D gene is possibly TRBD1 (6 bases). Per the germline V gene, CDR1 is KGHSH and CDR2 is LQKENI. Deletions cut 5 bases from V and 4 bases from J, with 18 bases between. This CDR3 is built from 16 residues. CDR3 region: CASSSTGSGGYNEQFF. The CDR3 nucleotides read TGTGCCAGCTCATCCACAGGGTCTGGGGGATACAATGAGCAGTTCTTC.

This chain connects TRBV5-1 to TRBJ1-5; 7 nucleotides align to TRBD1. CDR3 length: 14 residues. V was clipped by 2 bases and J by 2 bases; unmatched bases: 1. Germline CDR1 is SGHRS and CDR2 is YFSETQ. DNA of the CDR3: TGCGCCAGCAGCTTTACAGGGGGCAATCAGCCCCAGCATTTT. Translation: CASSFTGGNQPQHF.

In its sample, this clone was seen a few times. The chain links TRBV6-5 to TRBJ1-2, with D maybe TRBD1 (6 bases). The CDR3 is 16 amino acids. Looked up from germline, CDR1 is MNHEY and CDR2 is SVGAGI. Between the trimmed V and J ends, which lost 0 bases and 8 bases, there was a span of 19 bases. CDR3 residues: CASSYSFPPGGGGYTF. In DNA, the CDR3 is TGTGCCAGCAGTTACTCATTCCCGCCGGGGGGCGGCGGCTACACCTTC.

The V call is TRBV10-1, the J call TRBJ2-3, with 16 bases fitting TRBD2. Germline V CDR1 and CDR2: WNHNN, SYGVQD (reference sequence). The CDR3 totals 18 residues. V shed 3 bases, J shed 6 bases, and the junction held 9 bases outside the gene matches. The CDR3 is CASSDRGTSGRAADTQYF. The CDR3 bases are TGCGCCAGCAGTGACCGAGGGACTAGCGGGAGGGCCGCGGATACGCAGTATTTT.

This clone was seen repeatedly, ten times or more. The V and J genes are TRBV11-2 and TRBJ2-7, with 7 positions matching TRBD1. The CDR3 consists of 14 residues. V trimming: 1 base; J trimming: 6 bases; junction bases outside the gene matches: 6. CDR1 is SGHAT and CDR2 is FQNNGV in the germline V gene. The CDR3, as DNA: TGTGCCAGCAGCTTAGGGACAGGTTTAGGCGAGCAGTACGTC. Translated: CASSLGTGLGEQYV.

The CDR3 reads CAISVLYNEQFF. The CDR3 DNA reads TGTGCCATCAGTGTTCTGTACAATGAGCAGTTCTTC. This chain connects TRBV10-3 to TRBJ2-1; D is uncertain. This CDR3 is 12 amino acids long. Germline V gives CDR1 ENHRY, CDR2 SYGVKD. V was trimmed by 4 bases and J by 4 bases, leaving 5 bases between them.

The chain employs TRBV11-2 and TRBJ2-3; D unresolved. This CDR3 spans 13 amino acids. CDR1 is SGHAT, CDR2 FQNNGV, per germline. V was trimmed by 3 bases and J by 6 bases, leaving 10 bases between them. CDR3: CASSLSSSDTQYF. The DNA of the CDR3 is TGTGCCAGCAGCTTGTCCAGTAGCGATACGCAGTATTTT.